This entry concerns a single T cell receptor (beta chain). Its specificity is not known. The CDR3 loop spans 16 amino acids. Germline loops: CDR1 LNHDA, CDR2 SQIVND (reference sequence). V was pared by 6 bases and J by 4 bases, with 8 bases of the junction left unmatched. This sample is drawn from a study of cytomegalovirus exposure and HLA in healthy donors. Study-wide context: Assignment to the Caucasian-associated ancestry cluster applied to around 82% of the 350 to 500 genotyped donors. Study-wide results and caveats: Later analysis associated a missense DCLRE1C variant with TCR beta V- and J-gene trimming.

PCR amplification relied on 60 Vbeta primers (plus 13 Jbeta primers). Data came from immunoSEQ multiplex PCR; TCRdb stores just in-frame clones and leaves some out. The repertoire holds around 150,000 clones, with 75% to 90% as singletons. This receptor was taken from a woman between 45 and 60 years old in good health and CMV-seropositive. The J gene is TRBJ1-4, the V gene TRBV19, with 10 bases identical to TRBD1. Sequencing was done on a sample of PBMCs. CDR3 residues: CASRTGGGRINEKLFF. The CDR3 DNA follows: TGTGCCAGTAGGACAGGGGGCGGGAGAATTAATGAAAAACTGTTTTTT.